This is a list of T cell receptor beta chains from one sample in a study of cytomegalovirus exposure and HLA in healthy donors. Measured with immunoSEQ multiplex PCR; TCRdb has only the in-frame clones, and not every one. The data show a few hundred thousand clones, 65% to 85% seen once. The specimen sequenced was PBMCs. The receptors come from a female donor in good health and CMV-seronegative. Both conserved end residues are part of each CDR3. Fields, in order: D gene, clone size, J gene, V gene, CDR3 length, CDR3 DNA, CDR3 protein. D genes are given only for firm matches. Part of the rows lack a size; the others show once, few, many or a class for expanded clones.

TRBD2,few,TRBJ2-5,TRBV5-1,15,TGCGCCAGCAGCTTGGAACTAGCGAACCAAGAGACCCAGTACTTC,CASSLELANQETQYF
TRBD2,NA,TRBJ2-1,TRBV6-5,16,TGTGCCAGCAGTTACAAGGCGACTAGCGGCTACAATGAGCAGTTCTTC,CASSYKATSGYNEQFF
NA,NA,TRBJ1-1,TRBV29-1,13,TGCAGCGTTGTAGCAGGGTCGAACACTGAAGCTTTCTTT,CSVVAGSNTEAFF
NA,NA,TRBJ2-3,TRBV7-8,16,TGTGCCAGCAGCTTCCCTTGGGGGGTAGTAGGAGATACGCAGTATTTT,CASSFPWGVVGDTQYF
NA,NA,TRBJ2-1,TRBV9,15,TGTGCCAGCAGCGGCTCAGTGAGGTCCTACAATGAGCAGTTCTTC,CASSGSVRSYNEQFF
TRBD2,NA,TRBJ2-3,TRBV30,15,TGTGCCTGGAGTGGACTAGCGGGAGCTTCAGATACGCAGTATTTT,CAWSGLAGASDTQYF
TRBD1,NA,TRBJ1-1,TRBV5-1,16,TGCGCCAGCAGCTTGGGGGCGGACAGGGGACGGACTGAAGCTTTCTTT,CASSLGADRGRTEAFF
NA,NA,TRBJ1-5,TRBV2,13,TGTGCCAGCACTAGGGAGGGCAATCAGCCCCAGCATTTT,CASTREGNQPQHF
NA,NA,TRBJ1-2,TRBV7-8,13,TGTGCCAGCAGCTTAGGGCAGGGAAATGGCTACACCTTC,CASSLGQGNGYTF
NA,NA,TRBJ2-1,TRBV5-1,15,TGCGCCAGCAGCTTGCGTGCGGATACCTACAATGAGCAGTTCTTC,CASSLRADTYNEQFF
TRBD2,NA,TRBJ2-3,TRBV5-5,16,TGTGCCAGCAGCGATGTCCTAGCGGGAGGCACAGATACGCAGTATTTT,CASSDVLAGGTDTQYF
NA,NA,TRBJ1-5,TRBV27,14,TGTGCCAGCAGTTCCTTGGAGGGAATCGAGCCCCAGCATTTT,CASSSLEGIEPQHF
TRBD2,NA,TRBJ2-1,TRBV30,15,TGTGCCTGGAGTGAGTCTAGCGGGAGGCGGGATGAGCAGTTCTTC,CAWSESSGRRDEQFF
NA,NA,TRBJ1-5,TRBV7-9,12,TGTGCCAGCAGCTTACAGGGTCAGCCCCAGCATTTT,CASSLQGQPQHF
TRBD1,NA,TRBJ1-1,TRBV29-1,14,TGCAGCGTCATACAGGGGGCGCGGGGCGCTGAAGCTTTCTTT,CSVIQGARGAEAFF